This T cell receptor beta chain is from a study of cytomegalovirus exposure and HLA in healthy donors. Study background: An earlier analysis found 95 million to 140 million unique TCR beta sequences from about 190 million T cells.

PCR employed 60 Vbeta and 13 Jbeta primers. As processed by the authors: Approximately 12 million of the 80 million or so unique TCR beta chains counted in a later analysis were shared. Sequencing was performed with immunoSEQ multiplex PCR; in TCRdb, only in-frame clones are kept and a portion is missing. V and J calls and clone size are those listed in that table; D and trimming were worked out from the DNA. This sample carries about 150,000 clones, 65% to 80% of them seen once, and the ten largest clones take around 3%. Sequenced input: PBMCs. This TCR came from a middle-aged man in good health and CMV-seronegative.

DNA of the CDR3: TGTGCCAGCAGTCCAAGGTTCTTAGGGGGCTATGGCTACACCTTC. This sequence encodes CASSPRFLGGYGYTF. The rearrangement joins TRBV4-2 to TRBJ1-2; tentatively, D is TRBD1 (6 bases). This CDR3 comprises 15 residues. Trimming stripped 6 bases from V and 4 bases from J, with 18 bases between. Germline V gene sequence: CDR1 LGHNA, CDR2 YNFKEQ.